One and the same sample provided the 2 T cell receptor beta chains below, sequenced in a study of shared T cell receptors in the human thymus. Method: immunoSEQ multiplex PCR; TCRdb's copy keeps in-frame clones and lacks some. Of about 730,000 clones listed, 80% to 90% were seen once; the top ten hold over 0.008%. The same sample was also studied in work on human thymus T cells.

Sequencing was performed on thymocytes. These TCRs come from a girl less than two years old with a congenital heart defect.

The chain is built from TRBV30 and TRBJ2-5; D might be TRBD2 (6 bases). The CDR3 length is 14 residues. V lost 1 base and J lost 1, with 10 bases in between. Looked up from germline, CDR1 is GTSNPN and CDR2 is SVGIG (reference sequence). The CDR3 is CAWSGAGCQETQYF. CDR3 bases: TGTGCCTGGAGTGGGGCGGGGTGCCAAGAGACCCAGTACTTC.

The rearrangement uses TRBV2 and TRBJ1-1, with a weak D call TRBD1 (5 bases). The CDR3 is 13 amino acids. Germline CDR1 and CDR2: SNHLY and FYNNEI. Trimming took off 8 bases at V and 2 bases at J, with 12 bases between the two ends. Here the CDR3 reads CASGAERNTEAFF. CDR3 sequence (DNA): TGTGCCAGCGGGGCCGAGAGAAACACTGAAGCTTTCTTT.